This T cell receptor beta chain emerged from a study of cytomegalovirus exposure and HLA in healthy donors. Germline V gene lookup returns CDR1 SGHRS and CDR2 YFSETQ. J was trimmed by 5 bases and V by 3 bases; bases with no gene match: 2. CDR3 size: 13 residues. The PCR employed 60 Vbeta primers together with 13 Jbeta primers. Measured with immunoSEQ multiplex PCR; TCRdb has only the in-frame clones, and not every one. The table has over 150,000 clones, roughly 70% seen once. The sequencing input was PBMCs. This clonotype originated in a male donor in good health and CMV-seronegative. V usage is TRBV5-1 and J usage is TRBJ1-5, with 7 bases that match TRBD1. The CDR3 protein is CASSWQGDQPQHF. As DNA, the CDR3 is TGCGCCAGCAGCTGGCAGGGGGATCAGCCCCAGCATTTT. Full variable domain (missing parts from reference TRBV5-1 and TRBJ1-5): KAGVTQTPRYLIKTRGQQVTLSCSPISGHRSVSWYQQTPGQGLQFLFEYFSETQRNKGNFPGRFSGRQFSNSRSEMNVSTLELGDSALYLCASSWQGDQPQHFGDGTRLSIL.